One and the same sample provided the 3 T cell receptor beta chains below, sequenced in a study of follicular helper T cells after annual influenza vaccination. Time point of the sample: 2015-2016 season, pre-vaccination. The protocol was immunoSEQ multiplex PCR, while the TCRdb copy is restricted to in-frame clones and leaves out a portion. The repertoire includes thousands of clones, around four fifths of them detected once, and 1.5% sits in the top ten. Material: CXCR5+ CD38- circulating T follicular helper cells from blood, obtained on the day of influenza vaccination. Specified subset: circulating Tfh, non-naive CD4+CXCR5+PD-1+ (ICOS+CD38+ or ICOS-CD38-). These receptors were taken from an adult who received the influenza vaccine.

V and J are TRBV18 and TRBJ2-1; perhaps TRBD2 as D (6 bases). The CDR3 is made up of 16 amino acids. Germline-derived CDR1 and CDR2 are KGHSH and LQKENI. V lost 2 bases, J lost 4 bases, and 15 bases lay in between. CDR3 protein: CASSPYRGGTYNEQFF. The CDR3 DNA reads as TGTGCCAGCTCACCATATAGGGGAGGTACTTACAATGAGCAGTTCTTC.

The CDR3 reads CASSRVRGKLFF. In DNA form, the CDR3 reads TGTGCCAGCAGCAGGGTTCGGGGAAAACTGTTTTTT. The V and J genes are TRBV6-1 and TRBJ1-4; possibly TRBD1 for D (5 bases). The CDR3 has 12 residues. Between the trimmed V and J ends, which lost 6 bases and 10 bases, there was a span of 12 bases. The germline V gene has CDR1 MNHNS and CDR2 SASEGT.

This chain connects TRBV6-6 to TRBJ2-2; perhaps TRBD2 as D (5 bases). Germline V gives CDR1 MNHNY, CDR2 SVGAGI (reference sequence). This CDR3 spans 15 amino acids. Trimming cost V 1 base and J 4 bases, with 10 bases left between them. The CDR3 loop reads CASSYYSGGTGELFF. CDR3 sequence (DNA): TGTGCCAGCAGTTACTATTCAGGAGGCACCGGGGAGCTGTTTTTT.